The present TCR beta chain was sequenced within a study of CD8 T cells in Susac syndrome. When the RNA was reverse transcribed, random hexamers were used with an input of roughly 0.5 to 1 ug. TCRdb processed the immunoSEQ multiplex PCR reads anew with MiXCR; each CDR3 protein has one entry. The table has roughly 52,000 distinct CDR3 sequences, just under 95% seen once; the top ten hold 0.75%. This clonotype was sampled from a human donor with Susac syndrome. The specimen was CD8+ T cells from PBMCs.

The CDR3 region is CASTKGRNEQFF. The CDR3 DNA is TGTGCCAGCACCAAGGGCCGGAATGAGCAGTTCTTC. V is TRBV28 and J is TRBJ2-1; no clear D. The CDR3 is 12 amino acids. V lost 7 bases to trimming and J lost 7 bases, with 11 bases between them. Germline V gene lookup returns CDR1 MDHEN and CDR2 SYDVKM.